Detailed here is one T cell receptor (beta chain). The sample has other DNA sequences that encode this CDR3 too. CDR3 length: 14 residues. Germline V gene lookup returns CDR1 MNHEY and CDR2 SVGAGI. V dropped 2 bases and J dropped 4 bases, with 11 bases sitting between them. Profiled with immunoSEQ multiplex PCR; TCRdb holds only in-frame clones, not every one. The table records some 150,000 clones, roughly 94% of them present only once. This sample was included in a study of control samples from healthy donors and cancer patients. The specimen sequenced was blood. This clonotype was obtained from a man between 40 and 49 years old in good health. V usage is TRBV6-5 and J usage is TRBJ1-2; TRBD1 might be the D (6 bases). The CDR3 DNA follows: TGTGCCAGCAGTTACAGTGGGGGCCCCTATGGCTACACCTTC. Its translation: CASSYSGGPYGYTF.